The sequence of this TCR beta chain was determined in a study of long-term antiretroviral therapy in people with HIV. Study-wide results and caveats: Collection of the blood took place between the mid-2000s and the late 2010s. The ART regimens in use then may have been less effective than current ones. Comparison with controls showed narrower CDR3 length ranges in HIV repertoires.

Researchers ran immunoSEQ v3.0 at survey level. Method: immunoSEQ multiplex PCR; TCRdb's copy keeps in-frame clones and lacks some. This table holds about 24,000 clones, roughly 84% found once. In the case of this clone: Its antigen is unidentified.

V lost 4 bases and J 2 bases, leaving 17 bases between the germline ends. The length of the CDR3 is 16 residues. Germline CDR1 is SGHNT and CDR2 is YYREEE (reference sequence). The sequencing here drew on unsorted PBMCs, taken roughly 4.5 years after starting antiretroviral therapy. V gene TRBV5-4 combines with J gene TRBJ2-3, with D possibly being TRBD1 or TRBD2 (5 bases each). The receptor was derived from a man aged 25-45 years with HIV. CDR3 protein: CASSPSGAVYTDTQYF. CDR3 in DNA: TGTGCCAGCAGCCCGTCCGGGGCGGTATACACAGATACGCAGTATTTT.